This T cell receptor beta chain comes out of a study of graft-versus-host responses after intestinal transplantation. On the study more broadly: After anti-thymocyte globulin induction, recipients took tacrolimus and steroids for two to three years.

Findings of the study overall: Some GvH clones appeared in ileal mucosa or blood before recipient bone marrow. Graft-versus-host to host-versus-graft clonal ratios in allografts were high in patients with graft-donor T cell macrochimerism. Peak circulating GvH clone levels tracked with early post-transplant HvG declines.

Regarding this clone: The antigen is undetermined.

Using immunoSEQ multiplex PCR, the repertoire was profiled, and TCRdb retains in-frame clones only, with some absent. The sample yields about 71,000 clones, less than 95% seen once. Per the germline V gene, CDR1 is SGHTA and CDR2 is FQGNSA. This CDR3 spans 15 amino acids. Trimming left V 5 bases short and J 4 bases short, with 14 bases between. The specimen was unstimulated CD8+ T cells sorted from spleen or lymph node cells, collected before intestinal transplant. This TCR was recovered from a human donor who received an intestinal transplant. The chain employs TRBV7-2 and TRBJ2-2; a weak D match, TRBD2 (5 bases). Here the CDR3 DNA reads TGTGCCAGCAGCCGGGGTGGGGTTCGCACCGGGGAGCTGTTTTTT. As protein: CASSRGGVRTGELFF.